This T cell receptor beta chain was obtained from a study of blood T cell repertoires in COVID-19. Study-wide context: Researchers got acute and convalescent COVID-19 samples from the United States, Italy and Spain. T cells, B-cell-depleted T cells, or PBMCs supplied cDNA or gDNA.

Measured with immunoSEQ multiplex PCR; TCRdb has only the in-frame clones, and not every one. The sample shows about 88,000 clones, 91% of them seen only once. CDR3 size: 16 residues. Trimming removed 0 bases from V and 1 base from J; junction bases left unmatched: 5. Germline lookup yields CDR1 SGDLS and CDR2 YYNGEE. The sample taken for sequencing was peripheral blood. The chain combines TRBV9 with TRBJ2-5; 8 bases line up with TRBD2. This sequence was found in a human donor with active COVID-19. The donor label of this sample is uncertain. The CDR3 sequence is CASSVGVAGSQETQYF. DNA of the CDR3: TGTGCCAGCAGCGTAGGAGTAGCGGGGAGCCAAGAGACCCAGTACTTC. Combining the CDR3 with reference TRBV9 and TRBJ2-5 gives the whole variable domain DSGVTQTPKHLITATGQRVTLRCSPRSGDLSVYWYQQSLDQGLQFLIQYYNGEERAKGNILERFSAQQFPDLHSELNLSSLELGDSALYFCASSVGVAGSQETQYFGPGTRLLVL.